Listed below are T cell receptor beta chains from one sample, sequenced in a study of CD8+CD57+ T cells in acquired aplastic anemia. TCRdb re-called the reads through MiXCR, storing one row per CDR3 protein. The sample includes approximately 470,000 distinct CDR3 sequences, roughly a third of them seen just once. Sequencing input: sorted CD4+, CD8+, or CD8+CD57+ T cells (not recorded which) from PBMCs. These receptors all come from a human donor with aplastic anemia. Each CDR3 is given with its conserved first and last residue. Each record gives: D gene, clone size, J gene, V gene, CDR3 protein, CDR3 DNA. D genes are given only for firm matches. Expanded clones get a size class; other rows say once, few or many, or leave the size out.

D gene: .; clone size: few; J gene: TRBJ2-1; V gene: TRBV11-2; CDR3 protein: CASSFVSGASNEQFF; CDR3 DNA: TGTGCCAGCAGCTTTGTTTCGGGGGCCAGCAATGAGCAGTTCTTC
D gene: .; clone size: few; J gene: TRBJ2-7; V gene: TRBV5-6; CDR3 protein: CTSTRQLSSYEQYF; CDR3 DNA: TGTACCAGCACCAGGCAGCTGAGCTCCTACGAGCAGTACTTC
D gene: .; clone size: many; J gene: TRBJ2-1; V gene: TRBV12-3/TRBV12-4; CDR3 protein: CASGTEQFF; CDR3 DNA: TGTGCCAGCGGGACAGAGCAGTTCTTC
D gene: .; clone size: once; J gene: TRBJ1-5; V gene: TRBV7-2; CDR3 protein: CASSLSRMQHF; CDR3 DNA: TGTGCCAGCAGCTTATCTAGGATGCAGCATTTT
D gene: .; clone size: many; J gene: TRBJ2-5; V gene: TRBV24-1; CDR3 protein: CATSAARETQYF; CDR3 DNA: TGTGCCACCAGTGCCGCACGAGAGACCCAGTACTTC
D gene: .; clone size: few; J gene: TRBJ1-2; V gene: TRBV7-9; CDR3 protein: CASSLDAGRYGYTF; CDR3 DNA: TGTGCCAGCAGCTTAGATGCAGGGCGATATGGCTACACCTTC
D gene: TRBD2; clone size: .; J gene: TRBJ2-2; V gene: TRBV10-2; CDR3 protein: CASSGQLAGGTGELFF; CDR3 DNA: TGCGCCAGCAGCGGGCAACTAGCGGGAGGGACCGGGGAGCTGTTTTTT
D gene: .; clone size: few; J gene: TRBJ1-4; V gene: TRBV20-1; CDR3 protein: CSAGHLGGNEKLFF; CDR3 DNA: TGCAGTGCTGGACACCTCGGTGGGAATGAAAAACTGTTTTTT
D gene: .; clone size: many; J gene: TRBJ2-7; V gene: TRBV15; CDR3 protein: CATSRDLKGRGEQYF; CDR3 DNA: TGTGCCACCAGCAGAGACCTGAAGGGAAGGGGCGAGCAGTACTTC
D gene: .; clone size: .; J gene: TRBJ2-7; V gene: TRBV2; CDR3 protein: CASSPRNYEQYF; CDR3 DNA: TGTGCCAGCAGTCCGCGCAACTACGAGCAGTACTTC
D gene: .; clone size: many; J gene: TRBJ1-5; V gene: TRBV9; CDR3 protein: CASSVSSSNQPQHF; CDR3 DNA: TGTGCCAGCAGCGTATCCAGTAGCAATCAGCCCCAGCATTTT
D gene: TRBD1; clone size: .; J gene: TRBJ1-6; V gene: TRBV20-1; CDR3 protein: CSARKSGTGNSPLHF; CDR3 DNA: TGCAGTGCTAGAAAATCCGGGACAGGAAATTCACCCCTCCACTTT
D gene: TRBD1; clone size: few; J gene: TRBJ2-1; V gene: TRBV20-1; CDR3 protein: CSAMAGQGNYDEQFF; CDR3 DNA: TGCAGCGCAATGGCGGGACAGGGGAATTACGATGAGCAGTTCTTC
D gene: TRBD2; clone size: .; J gene: TRBJ2-5; V gene: TRBV5-5; CDR3 protein: CASSLEAGAGGRETQYF; CDR3 DNA: TGTGCCAGCAGCTTGGAGGCGGGAGCGGGAGGGAGGGAGACCCAGTACTTC
D gene: .; clone size: few; J gene: TRBJ2-7; V gene: TRBV25-1; CDR3 protein: CASSYLSAGVYEQYF; CDR3 DNA: TGTGCCAGCAGTTACCTATCCGCAGGGGTGTACGAGCAGTACTTC
D gene: .; clone size: .; J gene: TRBJ2-1; V gene: TRBV10-3; CDR3 protein: CASSYPGPSSSYNEQFF; CDR3 DNA: TGTGCCAGCAGTTACCCGGGACCCTCGAGCTCCTACAATGAGCAGTTCTTC
D gene: .; clone size: .; J gene: TRBJ2-4; V gene: TRBV2; CDR3 protein: CASSKETNIQYF; CDR3 DNA: TGTGCCAGCAGCAAGGAAACAAACATTCAGTACTTC
D gene: .; clone size: many; J gene: TRBJ1-3; V gene: TRBV19; CDR3 protein: CASNSDGRNTIYF; CDR3 DNA: TGTGCCAGTAACTCAGACGGTCGAAACACCATATATTTT
D gene: TRBD1; clone size: .; J gene: TRBJ1-2; V gene: TRBV19; CDR3 protein: CASSLTGTGAGSYGYTF; CDR3 DNA: TGTGCCAGTAGCTTAACCGGGACAGGGGCTGGGAGCTATGGCTACACCTTC
D gene: .; clone size: .; J gene: TRBJ2-2; V gene: TRBV5-1; CDR3 protein: CASSLKRLEIGELFF; CDR3 DNA: TGCGCCAGCAGCTTGAAGAGGCTAGAAATCGGGGAGCTGTTTTTT
D gene: .; clone size: many; J gene: TRBJ1-1; V gene: TRBV7-8; CDR3 protein: CASSLGTDTEAFF; CDR3 DNA: TGTGCCAGCAGCTTAGGGACAGACACTGAAGCTTTCTTT
D gene: .; clone size: .; J gene: TRBJ1-4; V gene: TRBV20-1; CDR3 protein: CSARDRGAQEKLFF; CDR3 DNA: TGCAGTGCTAGAGATAGGGGGGCGCAGGAAAAACTGTTTTTT
D gene: .; clone size: few; J gene: TRBJ1-2; V gene: TRBV20-1; CDR3 protein: CSAREQGGSSNYGYTF; CDR3 DNA: TGCAGTGCTAGAGAACAGGGAGGTAGTTCTAACTATGGCTACACCTTC
D gene: .; clone size: few; J gene: TRBJ1-2; V gene: TRBV5-1; CDR3 protein: CASSFSQGSLSNYGYTF; CDR3 DNA: TGCGCCAGCAGCTTTTCTCAGGGGTCCCTTTCTAACTATGGCTACACCTTC
D gene: .; clone size: .; J gene: TRBJ2-7; V gene: TRBV11-3; CDR3 protein: CASSLGQGASYEQYF; CDR3 DNA: TGTGCCAGCAGCTTAGGTCAGGGAGCCTCCTACGAGCAGTACTTC
D gene: TRBD1; clone size: many; J gene: TRBJ1-2; V gene: TRBV7-8; CDR3 protein: CASSLGEQGVGGYTF; CDR3 DNA: TGTGCCAGCAGCTTAGGGGAACAGGGGGTGGGAGGCTACACCTTC
D gene: .; clone size: few; J gene: TRBJ2-7; V gene: TRBV2; CDR3 protein: CASSQVNGAYEQYF; CDR3 DNA: TGCGCCAGCAGCCAAGTAAACGGAGCCTACGAGCAGTACTTC
D gene: TRBD1; clone size: .; J gene: TRBJ1-4; V gene: TRBV2; CDR3 protein: CASMAAGTGLEKLFF; CDR3 DNA: TGTGCCAGCATGGCCGCCGGGACAGGCCTTGAAAAACTGTTTTTT
D gene: TRBD2; clone size: .; J gene: TRBJ2-7; V gene: TRBV29-1; CDR3 protein: CSVERGTAPSEQYF; CDR3 DNA: TGCAGCGTTGAGCGGGGGACCGCTCCTAGCGAGCAGTACTTC
D gene: TRBD2; clone size: few; J gene: TRBJ2-3; V gene: TRBV3-1; CDR3 protein: CASSQRATLTSGGRDTQYF; CDR3 DNA: TGTGCCAGCAGCCAACGCGCCACCCTAACTAGCGGGGGACGAGATACGCAGTATTTT
D gene: TRBD1; clone size: .; J gene: TRBJ2-7; V gene: TRBV2; CDR3 protein: CASSGGDREVNEQYF; CDR3 DNA: TGTGCCAGCAGTGGTGGGGACAGGGAGGTCAACGAGCAGTACTTC
D gene: .; clone size: .; J gene: TRBJ2-7; V gene: TRBV24-1; CDR3 protein: CATSDSAVAHEQYF; CDR3 DNA: TGTGCCACCAGTGATTCCGCAGTAGCACACGAGCAGTACTTC
D gene: TRBD1; clone size: .; J gene: TRBJ2-7; V gene: TRBV9; CDR3 protein: CASSSGPDRALYEQYF; CDR3 DNA: TGTGCCAGCAGTTCAGGGCCCGACAGGGCCCTCTACGAGCAGTACTTC
D gene: TRBD2; clone size: .; J gene: TRBJ2-3; V gene: TRBV20-1; CDR3 protein: CSARVLLAVTTDTQYF; CDR3 DNA: TGCAGTGCTAGAGTGTTACTAGCGGTCACCACAGATACGCAGTATTTT
D gene: .; clone size: .; J gene: TRBJ1-6; V gene: TRBV5-1; CDR3 protein: CASSSGSDNSPLHF; CDR3 DNA: TGCGCCAGCAGCTCGGGCAGCGATAATTCACCCCTCCACTTT
D gene: TRBD2; clone size: few; J gene: TRBJ2-7; V gene: TRBV5-1; CDR3 protein: CASSPGLAGSYEQYF; CDR3 DNA: TGCGCCAGCAGCCCGGGACTAGCGGGCTCCTACGAGCAGTACTTC